This T cell receptor (beta chain) appears in the sequencing data of a study of T-cell reconstitution after alpha-beta-depleted transplantation in children. Unique molecular identifiers featured in how the TCRbeta library was prepared. From the PCR reads, TCRdb called clonotypes with MiXCR, one entry per CDR3 protein. In the table there are fewer than 150,000 distinct CDR3 sequences, roughly 23% of which are singletons. Study-level findings and limits: T-cell counts and diversity were attributed mostly to newly produced T cells one year after transplant. Several hundred rapidly expanded clones from non-depleted graft cells reportedly supplied alpha-beta T cells about two months post-transplant.

The CDR3 consists of 11 residues. From germline, CDR1 is SQVTM and CDR2 ANQGSEA. Trimming left V 4 bases short and J 3 bases short, with 7 bases between. In the case of this clonotype: Its specificity is unknown.

The receptor's source is a male patient aged 2 to 9 who had a stem cell transplant for chronic granulomatous disease, so the T cells may come from the graft donor. The chain employs TRBV29-1 and TRBJ2-7; D not certain. This sample comprised PBMCs, mostly from graft donor cells, obtained 180 days after TCRalphabeta/CD19-depleted stem cell transplant. The CDR3 DNA is TGCAGCGTTGCTGGGTACTACGAGCAGTACTTC. This sequence encodes CSVAGYYEQYF.